Shown below are 10 T cell receptor beta chains from a single sample sequenced in a study of blood T cells in healthy people across ages. A second about 7 to 12 cycle PCR used barcoded and J-beta primers. TCRdb reprocessed the 5' RACE reads via MiXCR and lists one record per CDR3 protein. Here the sample spans roughly 1.9 million distinct CDR3 sequences, 35% to 50% being singletons. The sample was blood. The receptors stem from a human donor in good health.

The rearrangement links TRBV4-1 to TRBJ2-3; 9 bases agree with TRBD1. Losses at the gene ends were 5 bases for V and 2 bases for J; bases not matched to a gene: 8. Germline loops: CDR1 MGHRA, CDR2 YSYEKL. The CDR3 loop spans 16 amino acids. The chain's CDR3 is CASSTRTGGPTDTQYF. CDR3 DNA sequence: TGCGCCAGCAGCACTCGCACAGGGGGCCCCACAGATACGCAGTATTTT.

The chain links TRBV13 to TRBJ1-1, with unresolved D. There are 15 residues in the CDR3. Trimming stripped 0 bases from V and 2 bases from J, with 10 bases between. Per the germline V gene, CDR1 is PRHDT and CDR2 is FYEKMQ (reference sequence). This chain's CDR3 is CASSLGSRLNTEAFF. Written as DNA, the CDR3 is TGTGCCAGCAGCTTAGGGTCCAGGCTTAACACTGAAGCTTTCTTT. Together with reference TRBV13 and TRBJ1-1, the CDR3 gives the full variable domain: AAGVIQSPRHLIKEKRETATLKCYPIPRHDTVYWYQQGPGQDPQFLISFYEKMQSDKGSIPDRFSAQQFSDYHSELNMSSLELGDSALYFCASSLGSRLNTEAFFGQGTRLTVV.

V and J are TRBV3-1 and TRBJ2-4; no clear D. Trimming pared 1 base from V and 9 bases from J, leaving 16 bases between. Germline CDR1 and CDR2: LGHDT and YNNKEL (reference sequence). The length of the CDR3 is 15 residues. This chain's CDR3 is CASSQGSDHKGIQYF. As DNA, the CDR3 is TGTGCCAGCAGCCAAGGGAGTGACCATAAGGGCATTCAGTACTTC.

Concerning this clonotype itself: The junction differs from germline at one of its ends, possibly a read error. The chain joins TRBV2 to TRBJ2-1; D unclear. CDR3 size: 15 residues. CDR1 and CDR2 from the germline V gene are SNHLY and FYNNEI. The DNA of the CDR3 is TGTGCCAGCAGTAAGACCGTGACGGTGTGGGATGAGCAGTGCTTC. It yields the protein CASSKTVTVWDEQCF.

The rearrangement uses TRBV20-1 and TRBJ2-5; tentative D call: TRBD2 (6 bases). Germline lookup yields CDR1 DFQATT and CDR2 SNEGSKA (reference sequence). V lost 0 bases, J lost 4 bases, and 15 bases lay in between. This CDR3 comprises 15 residues. The CDR3, as DNA: TGCAGTGCTAGAGATACGGGCGGGGTTGGAGAGACCCAGTACTTC. Translation: CSARDTGGVGETQYF.

This chain links TRBV5-1 with TRBJ1-1; 8 nucleotides agree with TRBD1. Trimming took 0 bases from V and 3 from J; bases not matched to a gene: 4. This CDR3 has 15 residues. Germline V CDR1 and CDR2: SGHRS, YFSETQ. The CDR3 sequence is CASSLGQGWDTEAFF. As DNA, the CDR3 is TGCGCCAGCAGCTTGGGACAGGGGTGGGACACTGAAGCTTTCTTT.

The chain couples TRBV7-2 to TRBJ2-7; weak D call: TRBD1 (8 bases). V was clipped by 5 bases and J by 4 bases, with 18 bases between them. CDR1 is SGHTA, CDR2 FQGNSA, per germline. The CDR3 is made up of 15 amino acids. The CDR3 bases are TGTGCCAGCAGCCCGACAACAGGGGGGGTATACGAGCAGTACTTC. Translation gives CASSPTTGGVYEQYF. Complete variable domain (other parts from reference TRBV7-2 and TRBJ2-7): GAGVSQSPSNKVTEKGKDVELRCDPISGHTALYWYRQSLGQGLEFLIYFQGNSAPDKSGLPSDRFSAERTGGSVSTLTIQRTQQEDSAVYLCASSPTTGGVYEQYFGPGTRLTVT.

The V call is TRBV28, the J call TRBJ2-5, with 7 bases identical to TRBD1. Germline V gene data show CDR1 as MDHEN and CDR2 as SYDVKM. CDR3 length: 14 residues. The ends lost 4 bases at V and 13 bases at J; junction bases unmatched: 15. CDR3 protein: CASSSWDRVSPWYF. The CDR3 DNA is TGTGCCAGCAGTTCTTGGGACAGAGTAAGCCCTTGGTACTTC.

The J gene is TRBJ2-1, the V gene TRBV7-2; 7 positions agree with TRBD1. The CDR3 extends over 19 amino acids. Germline V CDR1 and CDR2: SGHTA, FQGNSA. V lost 3 bases to trimming and J lost 8 bases; unmatched junction nucleotides: 22. The CDR3, as DNA: TGTGCCAGCAGCTTCCCCGCCCGCCTGGGACAGCTAAAGGTCGATGAGCAGTTCTTC. Its protein product is CASSFPARLGQLKVDEQFF.

The sample holds a few counts of this clonotype. The V and J genes are TRBV7-6 and TRBJ2-7; tentative D call: TRBD2 (6 bases). Germline V gene data show CDR1 as SGHVS and CDR2 as FNYEAQ. This CDR3 has 13 amino acids. V was clipped by 5 bases and J by 2 bases, with 10 bases between them. The CDR3 bases are TGTGCCAGCAGCAAGGGACTTCCCTACGAGCAGTACTTC. Translating gives CASSKGLPYEQYF.